These 13 T cell receptor beta chains share one sample of origin, sequenced in a study of blood T cell repertoires in COVID-19. Clones were read by immunoSEQ multiplex PCR, and TCRdb kept only the in-frame ones, dropping some. The data show 65,000 to 85,000 clones, about 79% seen once. The sequenced sample was peripheral blood. Receptors were obtained from a human donor in a cohort sampled during active COVID-19.

The chain carries TRBV9 and TRBJ2-1; D uncertain. CDR1 is SGDLS and CDR2 is YYNGEE in the germline V gene. CDR3 length equals 14 residues. Trimming shortened V by 0 bases and J by 6 bases, and 10 bases separated the two germline ends. CDR3 DNA sequence: TGTGCCAGCAGCGTAGATTCCTCGAGCAATGAGCAGTTCTTC. This encodes CASSVDSSSNEQFF.

J is TRBJ1-3 and V is TRBV7-9, with D unclear. The CDR3 loop spans 14 amino acids. V dropped 2 bases and J dropped 7 bases, with 12 bases sitting between them. CDR1 is SEHNR and CDR2 is FQNEAQ in the germline V gene (reference sequence). The CDR3 protein is CASSLTVTGNTIYF. CDR3 nucleotides: TGTGCCAGCAGCTTAACCGTCACCGGGAACACCATATATTTT.

This clone occurred a few times. The rearrangement links TRBV11-2 to TRBJ2-7, with D possibly matching TRBD1 (5 bases). Germline-derived CDR1 and CDR2 are SGHAT and FQNNGV. The V end lost 2 bases, the J end lost 2 bases, and 16 bases lay between the germline ends. The CDR3 loop spans 16 amino acids. This CDR3 reads CASSLYYGREPYEQYV. CDR3 nucleotides: TGTGCCAGCAGCTTATATTATGGCAGGGAACCCTACGAGCAGTACGTC.

This chain uses TRBV4-1 with TRBJ2-2; 7 nucleotides agree with TRBD2. Germline V gene sequence: CDR1 MGHRA, CDR2 YSYEKL. The V and J ends lost 0 bases and 6 bases, in that order; junction bases with no gene match: 4. The CDR3 runs 15 residues. CDR3 loop: CASSQEAGWAGELFF. The CDR3 region has the DNA TGCGCCAGCAGCCAAGAAGCGGGGTGGGCCGGGGAGCTGTTTTTT.

The V call is TRBV12-3 or TRBV12-4, the J call TRBJ1-1; tentatively, D is TRBD1 (5 bases). The length of the CDR3 is 13 residues. V was pared by 5 bases and J by 3 bases, with 10 bases between. CDR3 DNA sequence: TGTGCCAGCAGTCCGGACATTTACACTGAAGCTTTCTTT. Amino acids: CASSPDIYTEAFF.

This chain uses TRBV30 with TRBJ2-3, with 7 nucleotides matching TRBD2. The V gene end was trimmed by 8 bases and the J gene end by 5 bases; junction bases not matched to a gene: 13. The CDR3 has 14 residues. Germline CDR1 and CDR2: GTSNPN and SVGIG (reference sequence). CDR3 sequence (DNA): TGTGCCCTGACGGTGGCGGGGGTGGGAGATACGCAGTATTTT. Its protein is CALTVAGVGDTQYF.

CDR3 in DNA: TGTGCCAGCAGTCTCGGGGGGGGGCAAGATACGCAGTATTTT. Protein: CASSLGGGQDTQYF. This rearrangement joins TRBV19 to TRBJ2-3; 8 nucleotides match TRBD2. Germline CDR1 and CDR2: LNHDA and SQIVND (reference sequence). CDR3 length: 14 residues. The trim removed 9 bases at V and 5 bases at J, leaving 10 bases unmatched.

This chain connects TRBV15 to TRBJ1-6; no clear D gene. Germline V gene sequence: CDR1 LNHNV, CDR2 YYDKDF (reference sequence). This CDR3 spans 14 amino acids. The V gene lost 5 bases and the J gene lost 7 bases, with 12 bases spanning the gap. The CDR3 nucleotides read TGTGCCACCAGCTTACCCAGGCCAAATTCACCCCTCCACTTT. Protein: CATSLPRPNSPLHF.

As DNA, the CDR3 is TGTGCCAGCAGCCCCGACAGCAACTCTGGAAACACCATATATTTT. Translating it yields CASSPDSNSGNTIYF. The chain uses TRBV7-6 and TRBJ1-3; TRBD1 is a possible D gene (5 bases). Looked up from germline, CDR1 is SGHVS and CDR2 is FNYEAQ. Trimming took off 5 bases at V and 0 bases at J, with 11 bases between the two ends. This CDR3 spans 15 amino acids.

This chain connects TRBV11-2 to TRBJ2-1; D is ambiguous. The CDR3 runs 12 residues. Trimming pared 1 base from V and 5 bases from J, leaving 3 bases between. Germline CDR1 is SGHAT and CDR2 is FQNNGV. The CDR3 DNA reads TGTGCCAGCAGCTTAGCAAACAATGAGCAGTTCTTC. Protein: CASSLANNEQFF.

The chain uses TRBV18 and TRBJ2-4; 8 positions match TRBD1. The CDR3 runs to 17 residues. V was pared by 3 bases and J by 0 bases, with 7 bases of the junction left unmatched. Germline V gene data show CDR1 as KGHSH and CDR2 as LQKENI. The CDR3 is CASSPPGQALAKNIQYF. CDR3 nucleotide sequence: TGTGCCAGCTCACCCCCGGGACAGGCTCTAGCCAAAAACATTCAGTACTTC.

This chain uses TRBV27 with TRBJ2-5, with D tentatively TRBD1 (6 bases). Trimming cost V 4 bases and J 5 bases, with 14 bases left between them. The CDR3 is 14 residues long. The V gene's germline CDR1 is MNHEY and CDR2 SMNVEV (reference sequence). CDR3 sequence reads: CASSSTGYQETQYF. In nucleotides, the CDR3 is TGTGCCAGCAGTTCAACAGGGTATCAGGAGACCCAGTACTTC.

The gene calls are TRBV24-1 and TRBJ2-1; 13 bases agree with TRBD2. Germline V gives CDR1 KGHDR, CDR2 SFDVKD. The J segment lost 9 bases and the V segment lost 3 bases, leaving 10 bases of the junction unmatched. The CDR3 loop spans 17 amino acids. CDR3 nucleotides: TGTGCCACCAGTGATCTAGGACTAGCGGGAGATTGGGGTGAGCAGTTCTTC. Protein: CATSDLGLAGDWGEQFF.